The TCR beta chain described here comes from a study of blood T cells in healthy people across ages. A J-beta primer mix and a sample-barcoded 5' primer were used in a second PCR of about 7 to 11 cycles. TCRdb called the 5' RACE reads again in MiXCR, with one record for every CDR3 protein. In the table there are about 720,000 distinct CDR3 sequences, 22% of which are singletons. V lost 2 bases to trimming and J lost 0 bases, with 10 bases between them. Germline CDR1 is SGHRS and CDR2 is YFSETQ. The CDR3 contains 15 residues. This receptor was identified in a man aged 65-85 years in good health. The sample comprised blood. This rearrangement joins TRBV5-1 to TRBJ2-3, with D possibly TRBD1 on 6 matching bases. This chain's CDR3 is CASSLPGQSTDTQYF. CDR3 sequence (DNA): TGCGCCAGCAGCTTACCGGGACAAAGCACAGATACGCAGTATTTT.